These 11 T cell receptor beta chains were sequenced from one sample in a study of blood T cells in healthy people across ages. For the second PCR, which ran for roughly 6 to 11 cycles, a sample-barcoded 5' primer and a J-beta primer mix were used. Each CDR3 protein is one row after TCRdb ran MiXCR on the 5' RACE reads. The profile shows about 580,000 distinct CDR3 sequences, 45% to 55% of them singletons. Input material: blood. These receptors all stem from an elderly man in good health.

In this sample, this clonotype turned up a few times. The V and J genes are TRBV20-1 and TRBJ2-1; 7 nucleotides agree with TRBD2. The CDR3 has 16 amino acids. After removal of 1 base from V and 0 bases from J, the junction contained 6 bases not matched to a gene. Germline lookup yields CDR1 DFQATT and CDR2 SNEGSKA (reference sequence). CDR3: CSARGSSGDSYNEQFF. As DNA, the CDR3 is TGCAGTGCTAGAGGTTCGAGCGGGGACTCCTACAATGAGCAGTTCTTC.

This clonotype occurred a few times. The gene calls are TRBV7-2 and TRBJ2-7; D may be TRBD1 (6 bases). The CDR3 has 15 residues. V was trimmed by 5 bases and J by 3 bases, leaving 17 bases between them. Germline-derived CDR1 and CDR2 are SGHTA and FQGNSA. The CDR3 coding sequence is TGTGCCAGCAGCGCCCAGGGGCTAAGATTCTACGAGCAGTACTTC. The encoded protein is CASSAQGLRFYEQYF.

Concerning this clonotype: A much larger clone differs by one base, so this may be a read error. The V gene is TRBV29-1, the J gene TRBJ2-3; 10 bases match TRBD2. This CDR3 comprises 16 residues. CDR1 and CDR2 from the germline V gene are SQVTM and ANQGSEA. CDR3 bases: TGCAGCGTTGAAGATCAACTAGCGGGGTCCACAAATACGCAGTATTTT. Translated, it gives CSVEDQLAGSTNTQYF.

This chain joins TRBV7-2 and TRBJ2-7; D could derive from TRBD1 or TRBD2 (5 bases each). The better agreement between TRBJ2-5 and the DNA end casts doubt on the J call. CDR3 size: 13 residues. The V gene's germline CDR1 is SGHTA and CDR2 FQGNSA. CDR3 coding DNA: TGTGCCAGCAGCTTCGGGGACCGGGAGACCCAGTACTTC. Protein sequence: CASSFGDRETQYF.

This clonotype was detected a few times. This chain uses TRBV29-1 with TRBJ1-2; perhaps TRBD1 as D (5 bases). V gave up 5 bases and J gave up 4 bases, with 14 bases separating them. This CDR3 region has 13 residues. Germline CDR1 SQVTM, CDR2 ANQGSEA. The CDR3 nucleotides read TGCAGCGTTTTCGAGGGGAGAATCTATGGCTACACCTTC. Its protein product is CSVFEGRIYGYTF. The full variable domain, rest sourced from reference TRBV29-1 and TRBJ1-2, is SAVISQKPSRDICQRGTSLTIQCQVDSQVTMMFWYRQQPGQSLTLIATANQGSEATYESGFVIDKFPISRPNLTFSTLTVSNMSPEDSSIYLCSVFEGRIYGYTFGSGTRLTVV.

V gene TRBV2 combines with J gene TRBJ1-2; no clear D. The V and J ends lost 7 bases and 4 bases respectively, with 10 bases between them. CDR1 SNHLY and CDR2 FYNNEI come from the germline V gene. This CDR3 has 12 amino acids. The CDR3 DNA reads as TGTGCCAGCATCCGCGCGAGCTATGGCTACACCTTC. This codes for CASIRASYGYTF.

This clonotype was picked up a small number of times. The rearrangement uses TRBV20-1 and TRBJ2-7, with D possibly TRBD2 on 5 matching bases. The end of the DNA fits TRBJ2-5 better, so the J call may be wrong. This CDR3 comprises 12 residues. CDR1 is DFQATT, CDR2 SNEGSKA, per germline (reference sequence). The CDR3 sequence is CSGIVRRETQYF. The CDR3 DNA sequence: TGCAGTGGAATTGTAAGGAGGGAGACCCAGTACTTC.

V is TRBV5-1 and J is TRBJ2-4; TRBD1 matches 12 bases. The better agreement between TRBJ2-7 and the DNA end casts doubt on the J call. Germline values: CDR1 SGHRS, CDR2 YFSETQ. The CDR3 spans 14 residues. The CDR3 DNA follows: TGCGCCAGCAGCGGGGGACAGGGGGCTTACGAGCAGTACTTC. It specifies CASSGGQGAYEQYF.

This chain links TRBV20-1 with TRBJ2-1; 7 bases are a match to TRBD1. This CDR3 has 15 amino acids. The ends lost 4 bases at V and 0 bases at J; junction bases unmatched: 6. Germline CDR1 reads DFQATT; CDR2 reads SNEGSKA (reference sequence). The CDR3 spells CSAMRQGSSYNEQFF. For the CDR3, the DNA is TGCAGTGCTATGAGACAGGGAAGCTCCTACAATGAGCAGTTCTTC.

This clonotype has just a few counts. The V gene is TRBV10-3, the J gene TRBJ2-3; D is uncertain. Germline V CDR1 and CDR2: ENHRY, SYGVKD. V was shortened by 5 bases and J by 0 bases, with 6 bases between the two germline ends. The CDR3 contains 13 residues. CDR3 in DNA: TGTGCCATCAGTACGGACAGCACAGATACGCAGTATTTT. As protein: CAISTDSTDTQYF.

The sample holds a few counts of this clonotype. The chain couples TRBV7-2 to TRBJ2-5; D is unresolved. This CDR3 comprises 13 residues. Germline-derived CDR1 and CDR2 are SGHTA and FQGNSA. Trimming cost V 5 bases and J 4 bases, with 11 bases left between them. CDR3 in DNA: TGTGCCAGCAGCGCAAGGATGGGAGAGACCCAGTACTTC. It encodes CASSARMGETQYF.